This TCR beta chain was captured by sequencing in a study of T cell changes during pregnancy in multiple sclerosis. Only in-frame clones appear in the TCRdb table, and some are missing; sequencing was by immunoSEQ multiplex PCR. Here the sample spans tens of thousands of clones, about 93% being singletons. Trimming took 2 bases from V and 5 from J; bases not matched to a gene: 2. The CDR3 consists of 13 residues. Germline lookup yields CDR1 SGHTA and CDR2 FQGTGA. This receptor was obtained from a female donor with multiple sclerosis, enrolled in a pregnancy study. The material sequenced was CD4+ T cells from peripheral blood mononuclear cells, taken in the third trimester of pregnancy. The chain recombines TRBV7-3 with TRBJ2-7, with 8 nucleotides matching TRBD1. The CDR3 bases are TGTGCCAGCAGCTTAGCGACAGGGGACGAGCAGTACTTC. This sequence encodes CASSLATGDEQYF. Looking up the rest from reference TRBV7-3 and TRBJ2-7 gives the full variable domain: GAGVSQTPSNKVTEKGKYVELRCDPISGHTALYWYRQSLGQGPEFLIYFQGTGAADDSGLPNDRFFAVRPEGSVSTLKIQRTERGDSAVYLCASSLATGDEQYFGPGTRLTVT.